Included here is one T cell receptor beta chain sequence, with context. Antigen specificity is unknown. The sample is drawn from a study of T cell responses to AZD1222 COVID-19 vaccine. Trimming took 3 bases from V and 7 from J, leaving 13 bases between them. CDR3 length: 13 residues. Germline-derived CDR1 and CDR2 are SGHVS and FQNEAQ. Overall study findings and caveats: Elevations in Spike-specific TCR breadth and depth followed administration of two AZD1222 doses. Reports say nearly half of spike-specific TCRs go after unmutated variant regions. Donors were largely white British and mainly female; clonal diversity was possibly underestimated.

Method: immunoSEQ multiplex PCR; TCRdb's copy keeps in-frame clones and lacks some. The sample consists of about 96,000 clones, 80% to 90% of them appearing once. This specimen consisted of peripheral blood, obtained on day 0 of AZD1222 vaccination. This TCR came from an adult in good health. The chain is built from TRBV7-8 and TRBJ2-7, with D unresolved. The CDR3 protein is CASSLGTSREQYF. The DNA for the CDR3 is TGTGCCAGCAGCTTGGGAACCAGCCGGGAGCAGTACTTC. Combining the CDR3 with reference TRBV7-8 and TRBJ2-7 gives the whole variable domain GAGVSQSPRYKVAKRGQDVALRCDPISGHVSLFWYQQALGQGPEFLTYFQNEAQLDKSGLPSDRFFAERPEGSVSTLKIQRTQQEDSAVYLCASSLGTSREQYFGPGTRLTVT.